This TCR beta chain emerged from a study of T cells in narcolepsy. At the level of the study: Healthy controls were enrolled alongside patients with narcolepsy type 1 or type 2.

The length of the CDR3 is 16 residues. Germline V CDR1 and CDR2: SGHAT, FQNNGV. V gave up 6 bases and J gave up 7 bases; unmatched junction bases: 14. In the case of this clone: The antigen is undetermined.

Sequenced by immunoSEQ multiplex PCR; TCRdb stores in-frame clones only, minus some. Of 30,000 to 35,000 clones listed, around 80% are singletons. General study results and limits: No autoreactive T cell clone sequences appeared in some memory CD4+ repertoires. Autoreactive HCRT-specific and TRIB2-specific clonotypes were marked in same-patient CSF-versus-blood CD4+ comparisons. Healthy controls reportedly lacked the autoreactive clonotypes serially found in patients' blood.

This TCR came from a human donor in good health. The sequencing sample was made of memory (CD45RA-) CD4+ T cells from blood. The chain has TRBV11-2 and TRBJ2-2; 7 bases agree with TRBD1. The CDR3 protein is CASRQRADRVGGELFF. The DNA of the CDR3 is TGTGCCAGCAGGCAGAGGGCCGACAGGGTTGGCGGGGAGCTGTTTTTT.